This entry lists 3 T cell receptor beta chains sequenced from one sample in a study of monozygotic twins with inflammatory bowel disease. TCRdb re-called the 5' RACE reads; one entry per CDR3 protein, DNA not given. The sample holds 400,000 to 500,000 distinct CDR3 sequences. The sequenced sample was blood. Source of these receptors: a human donor with ulcerative colitis or Crohn's disease, or a healthy co-twin of an affected twin (not recorded which).

The genes are TRBV6-2 or TRBV6-3 and TRBJ2-3; TCRdb indicates TRBD1, and absent DNA this call remains unverified. This CDR3 contains 15 residues. Per the germline V gene, CDR1 is MNHEY and CDR2 is SVGEGT. The chain's CDR3 is CASSPGQRITDTQYF.

The chain carries TRBV20-1 and TRBJ2-1; TCRdb calls TRBD1, which cannot be checked without DNA. The CDR3 consists of 14 residues. Germline V lookup: CDR1 DFQATT, CDR2 SNEGSKA (reference sequence). The CDR3 loop is CSASVTVSYNEQFF.

The chain recombines TRBV29-1 with TRBJ2-1. The germline CDR1 and CDR2 sequences are SQVTM and ANQGSEA. This CDR3 contains 14 residues. CDR3 region: CSVFGSTGYNEQFF.